The clone carrying this TCR beta chain was found a few times. Its antigen remains unidentified. This entry is derived from a study of T cells in Graves' hyperthyroidism and ophthalmopathy. Study conclusions and caveats: Blood shared most expanded thyroid clonotypes above 0.001.

The CDR3 spans 13 residues. CDR1 and CDR2 from the germline V gene are SEHNR and FQNEAQ (reference sequence). V lost 0 bases and J lost 4, with 6 bases in between. It was RNA transcripts that yielded the amplified TCR beta CDR3 regions. The primer set for the first-round RT-PCR of the TCR CDR3 was HTBI. MiXCR was run by TCRdb on the multiplex PCR reads, yielding one entry per CDR3 protein. The data show 700,000 or so distinct CDR3 sequences, with about 14% seen just once and 9.5% to 15% held by the top ten. The gene calls are TRBV7-9 and TRBJ2-5; tentatively, D is TRBD1 or TRBD2 (5 bases each). This clonotype originated in a woman aged 45-65 years with Graves' ophthalmopathy. The specimen was blood. The chain's CDR3 is CASSLAGTETQYF. CDR3 in DNA: TGTGCCAGCAGCTTAGCAGGGACAGAGACCCAGTACTTC.